Given below is one T cell receptor (beta chain) in context. This clone was counted only a few times. No cognate antigen has been identified for it. Base qualities are not at hand, and no much larger clone is one base apart. These data come from a study of blood T cell repertoires in COVID-19 (TCRdb year 2020). Background on the whole study: The collaborator samples originated in the United States, Italy and Spain and spanned the acute and convalescent phases of COVID-19. The prospective study material was composed of cDNA or gDNA derived from T cells, B-cell-depleted T cells, or PBMCs. Subjects who had been exposed to COVID-19, were actively infected with it, or had recovered from it provided the deeply sampled blood TCRbeta repertoires that made up the dataset. The repertoires were released in a freely available public database intended as a resource for research on the immune response to SARS-CoV-2. The samples were drawn from the first 160 participants of the ongoing ImmuneRACE study and from 1,254 subjects provided by 6 global collaborators. The sample metadata nearly always contained a de-identified subject ID, COVID-19 status, age in years and sex. Where available, HLA class I and class II types were obtained from metadata supplied by the sample provider rather than from assay-based typing. Results the study describes overall, beyond this receptor: The quantity of clinical and demographic metadata differed by source and by participant and was supplied without curation.

Taken from the germline V gene, the CDR1 and CDR2 loops are SGHAT and FQNNGV. Trimmed from V: 5 bases; trimmed from J: 0 bases; junction bases lacking a gene match: 9. From the cysteine up to the phenylalanine, the CDR3 has a length of 16 residues. Only the CDR3 DNA stays, 48 bases, in frame from base 1. Each collaborating institution followed its own protocols to collect whole blood in K2EDTA tubes. Collaborator samples were shipped for TCRbeta analysis as frozen whole blood, isolated PBMCs, or DNA extracted from either sample type. TCRbeta CDR3 regions were amplified from genomic DNA by means of the immunoSEQ Assay, a bias-controlled multiplex PCR. The paper's data handling went like this. Nucleated cell counts per sample were estimated from amplification of reference gene primers within the assay. Sequence reads were collapsed and filtered to measure the absolute abundance of every unique TCRbeta CDR3 rearrangement. Productive Simpson clonality was computed per sample as the square root of Simpson's diversity index over productive rearrangements. Not all clones reach the TCRdb copy of this immuneACCESS table, which keeps in-frame sequences only. Checked studies attribute under half of the gap to unresolved V genes and leave the rest unexplained. The DNA was the basis for D and trimming; V, J and clone size are from that table. Recorded for this sample are 30,000 or so clones; approximately 86% of them occurred a single time. The top ten clonotypes cover approximately 6% of the sample.

This TCR was recovered from a woman older than 75 with active or convalescent COVID-19. The sequenced sample consisted of peripheral blood. The receptor chain draws on TRBV11-2 and TRBJ1-1, and TRBD1 aligns with 7 junction nucleotides. Read as DNA, the sequence is TGTGCCAGCAGCGCTTCAGGGGGAAGGATGAACACTGAAGCTTTCTTT. Protein translation: CASSASGGRMNTEAFF.